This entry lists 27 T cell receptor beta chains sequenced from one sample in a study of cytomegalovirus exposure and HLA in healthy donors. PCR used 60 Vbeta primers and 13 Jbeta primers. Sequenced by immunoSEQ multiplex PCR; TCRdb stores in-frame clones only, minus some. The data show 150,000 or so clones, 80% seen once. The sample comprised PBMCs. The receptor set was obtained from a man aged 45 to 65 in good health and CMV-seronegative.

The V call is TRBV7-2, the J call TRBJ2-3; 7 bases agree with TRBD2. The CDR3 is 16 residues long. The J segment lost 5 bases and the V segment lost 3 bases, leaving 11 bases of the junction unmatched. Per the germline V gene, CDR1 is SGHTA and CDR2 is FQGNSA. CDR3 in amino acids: CASSFGSGGSVDTQYF. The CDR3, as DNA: TGTGCCAGCAGCTTTGGTTCGGGAGGTTCTGTAGATACGCAGTATTTT.

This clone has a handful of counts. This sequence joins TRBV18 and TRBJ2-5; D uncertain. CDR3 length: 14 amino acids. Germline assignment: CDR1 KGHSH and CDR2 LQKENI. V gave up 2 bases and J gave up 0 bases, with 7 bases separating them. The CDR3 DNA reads TGTGCCAGCTCACCATACGGGTACCAAGAGACCCAGTACTTC. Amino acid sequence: CASSPYGYQETQYF.

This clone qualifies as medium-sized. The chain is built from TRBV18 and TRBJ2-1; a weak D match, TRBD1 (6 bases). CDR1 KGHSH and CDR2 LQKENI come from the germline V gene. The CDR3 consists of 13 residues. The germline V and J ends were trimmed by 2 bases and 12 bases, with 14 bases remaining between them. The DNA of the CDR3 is TGTGCCAGCTCACCAGGGGTGGGGGCATGGCAGTTCTTC. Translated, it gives CASSPGVGAWQFF. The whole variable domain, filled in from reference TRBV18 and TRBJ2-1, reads NAGVMQNPRHLVRRRGQEARLRCSPMKGHSHVYWYRQLPEEGLKFMVYLQKENIIDESGMPKERFSAEFPKEGPSILRIQQVVRGDSAAYFCASSPGVGAWQFFGPGTRLTVL.

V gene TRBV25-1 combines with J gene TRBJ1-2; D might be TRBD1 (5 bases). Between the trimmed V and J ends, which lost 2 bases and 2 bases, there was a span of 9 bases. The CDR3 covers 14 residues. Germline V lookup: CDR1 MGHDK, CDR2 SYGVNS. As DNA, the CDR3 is TGTGCCAGCAGTGAACCAGGGAAGAACTATGGCTACACCTTC. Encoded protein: CASSEPGKNYGYTF.

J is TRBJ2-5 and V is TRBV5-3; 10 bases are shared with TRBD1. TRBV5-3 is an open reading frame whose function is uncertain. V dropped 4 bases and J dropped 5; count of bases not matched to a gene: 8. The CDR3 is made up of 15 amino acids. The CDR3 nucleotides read TGTGCCAGAAGCCAGCCGACAGGGGGCTGGGAGACCCAGTACTTC. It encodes CARSQPTGGWETQYF.

The CDR3: CATSRDPGDEAFF. In DNA form, the CDR3 reads TGTGCCACCAGCAGAGATCCAGGTGATGAAGCTTTCTTT. This chain connects TRBV15 to TRBJ1-1; D not resolved. CDR1 and CDR2 from the germline V gene are LNHNV and YYDKDF (reference sequence). The CDR3 runs 13 residues. V was clipped by 0 bases and J by 7 bases, with 9 bases between them.

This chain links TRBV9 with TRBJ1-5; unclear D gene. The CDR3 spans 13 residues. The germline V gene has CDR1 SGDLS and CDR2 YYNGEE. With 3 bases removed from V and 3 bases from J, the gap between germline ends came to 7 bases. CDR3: CASSEEPNQPQHF. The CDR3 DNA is TGTGCCAGCAGCGAAGAGCCCAATCAGCCCCAGCATTTT.

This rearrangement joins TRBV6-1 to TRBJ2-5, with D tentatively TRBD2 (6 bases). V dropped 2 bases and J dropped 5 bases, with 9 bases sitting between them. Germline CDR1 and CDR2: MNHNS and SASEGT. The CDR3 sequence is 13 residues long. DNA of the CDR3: TGTGCCAGCAGTGAAATCGGGGGTGAGACCCAGTACTTC. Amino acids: CASSEIGGETQYF.

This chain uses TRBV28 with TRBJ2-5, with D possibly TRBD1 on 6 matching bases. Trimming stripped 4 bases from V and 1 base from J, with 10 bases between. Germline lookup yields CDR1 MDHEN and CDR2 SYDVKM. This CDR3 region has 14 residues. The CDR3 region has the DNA TGTGCCAGCAGTTCCCCAGGGGCCCAAGAGACCCAGTACTTC. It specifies CASSSPGAQETQYF.

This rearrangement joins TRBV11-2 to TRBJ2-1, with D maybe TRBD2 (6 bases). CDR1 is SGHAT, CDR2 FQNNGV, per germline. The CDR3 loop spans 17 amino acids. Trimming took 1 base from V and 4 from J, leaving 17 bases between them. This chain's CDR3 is CASSLGGAAGIYNEQFF. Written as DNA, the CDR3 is TGTGCCAGCAGCTTAGGAGGGGCGGCGGGGATATACAATGAGCAGTTCTTC.

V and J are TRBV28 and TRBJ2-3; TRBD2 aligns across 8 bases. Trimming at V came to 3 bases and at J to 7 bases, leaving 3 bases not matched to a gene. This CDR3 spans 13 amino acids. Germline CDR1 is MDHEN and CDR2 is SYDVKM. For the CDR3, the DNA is TGTGCCAGCAGTTTTTTAGCGGGGAATACGCAGTATTTT. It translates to CASSFLAGNTQYF.

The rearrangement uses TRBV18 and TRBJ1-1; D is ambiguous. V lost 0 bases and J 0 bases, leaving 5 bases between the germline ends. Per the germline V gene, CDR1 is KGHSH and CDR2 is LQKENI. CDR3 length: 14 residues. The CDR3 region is CASSPPSLNTEAFF. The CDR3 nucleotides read TGTGCCAGCTCACCACCGAGCCTGAACACTGAAGCTTTCTTT.

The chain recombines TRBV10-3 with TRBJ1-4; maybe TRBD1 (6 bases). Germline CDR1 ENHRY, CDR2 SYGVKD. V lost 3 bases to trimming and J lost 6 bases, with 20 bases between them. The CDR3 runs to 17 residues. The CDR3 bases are TGTGCCATCAGTGATCCTCGGGCTGGGGACACAGATGAAAAACTGTTTTTT. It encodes CAISDPRAGDTDEKLFF.

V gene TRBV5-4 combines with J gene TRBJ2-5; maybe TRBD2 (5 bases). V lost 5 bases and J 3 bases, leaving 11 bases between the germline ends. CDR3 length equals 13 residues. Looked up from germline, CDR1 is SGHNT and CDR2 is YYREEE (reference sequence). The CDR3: CASSRGGKETQYF. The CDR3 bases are TGTGCCAGCAGTCGGGGTGGGAAAGAGACCCAGTACTTC.

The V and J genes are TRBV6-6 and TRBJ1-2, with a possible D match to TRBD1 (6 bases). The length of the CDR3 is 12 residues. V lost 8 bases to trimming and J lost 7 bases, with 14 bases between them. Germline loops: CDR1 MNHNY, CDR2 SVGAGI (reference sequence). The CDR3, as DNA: TGTGCCAGCCGTTCAAGGGGGGGTGGCTACACCTTC. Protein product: CASRSRGGGYTF.

The CDR3, as DNA: TGTGCCAGCAGCTTAGCGAGGATAGGGAGCACTGAAGCTTTCTTT. The encoded protein is CASSLARIGSTEAFF. This rearrangement joins TRBV7-2 to TRBJ1-1; D unclear. CDR1 and CDR2 from the germline V gene are SGHTA and FQGNSA. CDR3 length: 15 amino acids. V lost 0 bases and J lost 4, with 12 bases in between.

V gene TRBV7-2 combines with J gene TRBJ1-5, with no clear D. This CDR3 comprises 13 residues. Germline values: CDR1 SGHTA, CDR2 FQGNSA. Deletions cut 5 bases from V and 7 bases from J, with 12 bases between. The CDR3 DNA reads TGTGCCAGCAGCGAGTCGGCGGGGCAGCCCCAGCATTTT. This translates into CASSESAGQPQHF. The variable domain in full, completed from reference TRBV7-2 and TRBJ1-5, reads GAGVSQSPSNKVTEKGKDVELRCDPISGHTALYWYRQSLGQGLEFLIYFQGNSAPDKSGLPSDRFSAERTGGSVSTLTIQRTQQEDSAVYLCASSESAGQPQHFGDGTRLSIL.

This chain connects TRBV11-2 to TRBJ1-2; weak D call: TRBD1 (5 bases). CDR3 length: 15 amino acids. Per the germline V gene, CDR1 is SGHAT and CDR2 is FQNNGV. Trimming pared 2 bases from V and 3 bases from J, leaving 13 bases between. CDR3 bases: TGTGCCAGCAGCTTATACGCAGGGCCGGACTATGGCTACACCTTC. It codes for CASSLYAGPDYGYTF.

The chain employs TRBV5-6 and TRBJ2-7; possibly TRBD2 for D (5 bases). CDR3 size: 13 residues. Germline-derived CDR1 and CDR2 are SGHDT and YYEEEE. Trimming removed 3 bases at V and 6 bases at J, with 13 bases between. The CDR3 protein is CASSYGGLIEQYF. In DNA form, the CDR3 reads TGTGCCAGCAGCTACGGCGGGTTGATCGAGCAGTACTTC.

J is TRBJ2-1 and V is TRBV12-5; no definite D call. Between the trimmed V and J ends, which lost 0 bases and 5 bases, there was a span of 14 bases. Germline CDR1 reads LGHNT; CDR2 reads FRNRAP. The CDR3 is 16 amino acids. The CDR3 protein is CASGLVLGGPHNEQFF. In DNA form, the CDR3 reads TGTGCTAGTGGTTTGGTACTGGGTGGGCCCCACAATGAGCAGTTCTTC.

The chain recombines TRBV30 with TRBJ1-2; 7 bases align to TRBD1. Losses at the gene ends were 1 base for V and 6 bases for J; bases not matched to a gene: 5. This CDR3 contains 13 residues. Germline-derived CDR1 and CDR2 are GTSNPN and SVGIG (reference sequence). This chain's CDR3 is CAWSAGQANGYTF. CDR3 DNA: TGTGCCTGGAGTGCCGGACAGGCGAATGGCTACACCTTC.

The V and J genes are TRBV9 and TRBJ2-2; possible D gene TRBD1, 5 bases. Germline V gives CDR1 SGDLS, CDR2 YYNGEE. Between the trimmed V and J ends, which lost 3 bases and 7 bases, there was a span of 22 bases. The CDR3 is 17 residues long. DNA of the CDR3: TGTGCCAGCAGCGCCCATTGGACACAGTTGGGTAGCGGGGAGCTGTTTTTT. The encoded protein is CASSAHWTQLGSGELFF.

The CDR3: CASSPLRGRTGELFF. In nucleotides, the CDR3 is TGTGCCAGCAGCCCTCTCCGGGGTCGGACCGGGGAGCTGTTTTTT. The rearrangement links TRBV6-1 to TRBJ2-2; possible D gene TRBD2, 5 bases. Trimming took 6 bases from V and 5 from J, leaving 16 bases between them. The CDR3 has 15 amino acids. CDR1 is MNHNS and CDR2 is SASEGT in the germline V gene.

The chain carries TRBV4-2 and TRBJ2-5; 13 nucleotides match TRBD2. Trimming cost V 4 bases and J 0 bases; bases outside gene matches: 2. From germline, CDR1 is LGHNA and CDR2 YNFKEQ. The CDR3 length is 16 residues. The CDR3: CASSPGTSGDQETQYF. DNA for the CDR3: TGTGCCAGCAGCCCAGGGACTAGCGGGGACCAAGAGACCCAGTACTTC.

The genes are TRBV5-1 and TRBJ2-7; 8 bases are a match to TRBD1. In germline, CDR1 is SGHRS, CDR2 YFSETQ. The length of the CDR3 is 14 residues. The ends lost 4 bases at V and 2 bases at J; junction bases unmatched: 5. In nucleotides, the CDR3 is TGCGCCAGCAGCCCACCACAGGGGGCCTACGAGCAGTACTTC. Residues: CASSPPQGAYEQYF.

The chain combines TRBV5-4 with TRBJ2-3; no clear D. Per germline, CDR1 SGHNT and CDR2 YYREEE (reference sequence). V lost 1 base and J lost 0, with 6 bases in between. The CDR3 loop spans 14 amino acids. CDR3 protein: CASSLITSTDTQYF. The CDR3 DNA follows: TGTGCCAGCAGCTTGATCACTAGCACAGATACGCAGTATTTT.

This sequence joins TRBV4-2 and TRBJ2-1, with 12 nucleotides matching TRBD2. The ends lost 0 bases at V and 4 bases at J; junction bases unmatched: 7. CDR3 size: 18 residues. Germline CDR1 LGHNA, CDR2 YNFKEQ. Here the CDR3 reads CASSQEGLAGGHYNEQFF. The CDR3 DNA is TGTGCCAGCAGCCAAGAAGGGCTAGCGGGAGGGCATTACAATGAGCAGTTCTTC.